One and the same sample provided the 26 T cell receptor beta chains below, sequenced in a study of OX40 agonist ivuxolimab in advanced cancers. Sequencing used immunoSEQ multiplex PCR; TCRdb keeps in-frame clones, though not all of them. The table lists some 18,000 clones, around four fifths of them singletons. This specimen was CD4+ or CD8+ T cells sorted from blood, taken in a trial of the OX40 agonist ivuxolimab. The receptors shown here come from an adult with an advanced solid tumor such as melanoma, head and neck, liver or kidney cancer.

The J gene is TRBJ2-7, the V gene TRBV29-1; possibly TRBD2 for D (6 bases). V was trimmed by 4 bases and J by 6 bases, leaving 13 bases between them. CDR1 and CDR2 (germline): SQVTM, ANQGSEA. The CDR3 loop spans 12 amino acids. CDR3 amino acids: CSVVARGGEQYF. CDR3 DNA: TGCAGCGTTGTCGCGCGGGGAGGCGAGCAGTACTTC.

The table lists this clone with a few counts. Here the CDR3 reads CASSQRNTGELFF. DNA of the CDR3: TGTGCCAGCAGCCAACGAAACACCGGGGAGCTGTTTTTT. This rearrangement joins TRBV16 to TRBJ2-2, with D hard to call. CDR3 length equals 13 residues. V was shortened by 2 bases and J by 2 bases, with 3 bases between the two germline ends. Germline V gene data show CDR1 as KGHSY and CDR2 as FQNENV.

The chain links TRBV10-2 to TRBJ2-3; 13 bases agree with TRBD2. Per germline, CDR1 WSHSY and CDR2 SAAADI. The length of the CDR3 is 17 residues. J lost 0 bases, V lost 7 bases, and 7 bases had no gene match. The DNA for the CDR3 is TGCGCCAGCAATGGACTAGCGGGAGCACTGAGCACAGATACGCAGTATTTT. It specifies CASNGLAGALSTDTQYF.

The chain links TRBV6-5 to TRBJ1-2; 8 nucleotides match TRBD1. There are 11 residues in the CDR3. V shed 4 bases, J shed 13 bases, and the junction held 5 bases outside the gene matches. Germline CDR1 and CDR2: MNHEY and SVGAGI. CDR3 bases: TGTGCCAGCAGTTCGTACAGGGGGATCACCTTC. Its translation is CASSSYRGITF.

This clone was picked up a small number of times. The rearrangement joins TRBV6-5 to TRBJ1-5, with D possibly TRBD1 on 5 matching bases. Trimming left V 2 bases short and J 0 bases short, with 8 bases between. The germline V gene has CDR1 MNHEY and CDR2 SVGAGI. This CDR3 has 15 residues. The CDR3 DNA is TGTGCCAGCAGTTACCGGGACGGTAGCAATCAGCCCCAGCATTTT. Residues: CASSYRDGSNQPQHF.

The V call is TRBV5-1, the J call TRBJ2-2, with 12 bases aligning to TRBD2. The J segment lost 1 base and the V segment lost 5 bases, leaving 12 bases of the junction unmatched. The CDR3 totals 19 residues. Germline CDR1 and CDR2: SGHRS and YFSETQ. CDR3 DNA: TGCGCCAGCAGACGGAACGGACTAGCGGGAATAAAGAACACCGGGGAGCTGTTTTTT. Protein: CASRRNGLAGIKNTGELFF.

This sequence joins TRBV15 and TRBJ1-5, with a tentative D call TRBD1 (6 bases). V lost 0 bases to trimming and J lost 4 bases, with 10 bases between them. The CDR3 runs to 15 residues. Looked up from germline, CDR1 is LNHNV and CDR2 is YYDKDF (reference sequence). The CDR3, as DNA: TGTGCCACCAGCAGAGATGGGCAGGGGAATCAGCCCCAGCATTTT. It translates to CATSRDGQGNQPQHF.

J is TRBJ1-5 and V is TRBV28; D is uncertain. Germline V gene sequence: CDR1 MDHEN, CDR2 SYDVKM. The CDR3 runs to 18 residues. Trimming took 6 bases from V and 5 from J, leaving 26 bases between them. The DNA of the CDR3 is TGTGCCAGCAGCCCTGGAGGTAGTCACCTCATTCTATATCAGCCCCAGCATTTT. It encodes CASSPGGSHLILYQPQHF.

This rearrangement joins TRBV5-8 to TRBJ1-3; D is uncertain. The CDR3 runs 16 residues. V was shortened by 2 bases and J by 2 bases, with 14 bases between the two germline ends. In germline, CDR1 is SGHTS, CDR2 YDEGEE. CDR3: CASSFGRGTAGNTIYF. Written as DNA, the CDR3 is TGTGCCAGCAGCTTCGGACGGGGAACAGCTGGAAACACCATATATTTT.

The chain is built from TRBV27 and TRBJ1-5; no clear D gene. Germline V gene data show CDR1 as MNHEY and CDR2 as SMNVEV (reference sequence). V lost 0 bases and J 10 bases, leaving 13 bases between the germline ends. The CDR3 spans 14 residues. The CDR3 protein is CASSLSGPRTPQHF. The CDR3 coding sequence is TGTGCCAGCAGTTTATCAGGGCCCCGCACCCCCCAGCATTTT.

This rearrangement joins TRBV5-6 to TRBJ2-1; TRBD2 matches 7 bases. The CDR3 has 15 residues. CDR1 SGHDT and CDR2 YYEEEE come from the germline V gene. V lost 3 bases and J lost 7; bases outside the gene matches: 10. CDR3 protein: CASSSPRAGENEQFF. The CDR3 DNA is TGTGCCAGCAGCTCTCCAAGGGCGGGAGAAAATGAGCAGTTCTTC. Together with reference TRBV5-6 and TRBJ2-1, the CDR3 gives the full variable domain: DAGVTQSPTHLIKTRGQQVTLRCSPKSGHDTVSWYQQALGQGPQFIFQYYEEEERQRGNFPDRFSGHQFPNYSSELNVNALLLGDSALYLCASSSPRAGENEQFFGPGTRLTVL.

This chain links TRBV7-9 with TRBJ2-1; D is unclear. This CDR3 has 13 residues. Germline CDR1 is SEHNR and CDR2 is FQNEAQ (reference sequence). V lost 0 bases and J lost 10, with 10 bases in between. The CDR3 DNA is TGTGCCAGCAGCTTAGCGGGTCCGTGGGAGCAGTTCTTC. Translated: CASSLAGPWEQFF.

The V and J genes are TRBV5-1 and TRBJ1-1, with D possibly TRBD1 on 6 matching bases. Germline lookup yields CDR1 SGHRS and CDR2 YFSETQ. Trimming removed 4 bases at V and 1 base at J, with 14 bases between. This CDR3 contains 15 residues. In DNA, the CDR3 is TGCGCCAGCAGCCGCCGGACAGCTCAGAACACTGAAGCTTTCTTT. Its protein is CASSRRTAQNTEAFF.

The chain is built from TRBV4-3 and TRBJ1-2; maybe TRBD1 (5 bases). V lost 0 bases, J lost 4 bases, and 15 bases lay in between. The CDR3 has 16 residues. Germline V gene lookup returns CDR1 LGHNA and CDR2 YSLEER. CDR3 protein: CASSQDSTVGGYGYTF. CDR3 coding DNA: TGCGCCAGCAGCCAAGATTCGACAGTGGGGGGCTATGGCTACACCTTC.

In this sample, this clone turned up a few times. The rearrangement links TRBV7-6 to TRBJ2-5; D remains unclear. CDR1 and CDR2 from the germline V gene are SGHVS and FNYEAQ. V was trimmed by 1 base and J by 2 bases, leaving 8 bases between them. This CDR3 spans 14 amino acids. The CDR3 is CASSLVQLQETQYF. CDR3 bases: TGTGCCAGCAGCTTAGTCCAGCTACAAGAGACCCAGTACTTC.

This clone was seen a handful of times. The chain couples TRBV10-1 to TRBJ2-7; 8 positions match TRBD2. The CDR3 runs to 13 residues. From germline, CDR1 is WNHNN and CDR2 SYGVQD (reference sequence). V shed 3 bases and J 4 bases; nucleotides not matched to a gene: 2. The CDR3 region has the DNA TGCGCCAGCAGTGAAGCGGGAGTGTACGAGCAGTACTTC. Translated, it gives CASSEAGVYEQYF.

The CDR3 DNA is TGTGCCAGCAGCTTAGCCAATCAGCCCCAGCATTTT. Its protein is CASSLANQPQHF. The J gene is TRBJ1-5, the V gene TRBV7-9; D remains ambiguous. The V gene's germline CDR1 is SEHNR and CDR2 FQNEAQ (reference sequence). Deletions cut 0 bases from V and 3 bases from J, with 0 bases between. CDR3 length equals 12 residues. Full variable domain (rest looked up from reference TRBV7-9 and TRBJ1-5): DTGVSQNPRHKITKRGQNVTFRCDPISEHNRLYWYRQTLGQGPEFLTYFQNEAQLEKSRLLSDRFSAERPKGSFSTLEIQRTEQGDSAMYLCASSLANQPQHFGDGTRLSIL.

The rearrangement links TRBV6-5 to TRBJ1-1; D uncertain. The V gene's germline CDR1 is MNHEY and CDR2 SVGAGI. The V gene lost 5 bases and the J gene lost 3 bases, with 13 bases spanning the gap. This CDR3 spans 14 amino acids. CDR3: CASSPFGVDTEAFF. CDR3 DNA sequence: TGTGCCAGCAGTCCCTTCGGGGTTGACACTGAAGCTTTCTTT.

This chain links TRBV6-5 with TRBJ2-3, with 7 positions matching TRBD2. CDR3 size: 11 residues. Germline V lookup: CDR1 MNHEY, CDR2 SVGAGI. The V and J ends lost 7 bases and 15 bases, in that order; junction bases with no gene match: 10. CDR3 in amino acids: CASKHGREDYF. The CDR3 DNA follows: TGTGCCAGCAAGCATGGACGGGAGGATTATTTT.

This sequence joins TRBV6-4 and TRBJ2-5; 13 nucleotides agree with TRBD2. The ends lost 6 bases at V and 5 bases at J; junction bases unmatched: 6. From germline, CDR1 is MRHNA and CDR2 SNTAGT. The CDR3 contains 15 residues. The CDR3 DNA follows: TGTGCCAGCAGGGGACTAGCGGGAATCGGGGAGACCCAGTACTTC. Translating it yields CASRGLAGIGETQYF.

The sample holds a few counts of this clone. The chain has TRBV7-9 and TRBJ2-1; D tentatively fits TRBD1 or TRBD2 (6 bases each). The CDR3 contains 15 residues. Looked up from germline, CDR1 is SEHNR and CDR2 is FQNEAQ (reference sequence). Trimming pared 4 bases from V and 1 base from J, leaving 11 bases between. The CDR3 DNA reads TGTGCCAGCAGCTCCGGGGGCGGATCCTACAATGAGCAGTTCTTC. This translates into CASSSGGGSYNEQFF.

The chain carries TRBV27 and TRBJ2-7; D gene unclear. This CDR3 contains 11 residues. With 5 bases removed from V and 4 bases from J, the gap between germline ends came to 6 bases. In germline, CDR1 is MNHEY, CDR2 SMNVEV (reference sequence). CDR3 sequence: CASSGLYEQYF. In DNA form, the CDR3 reads TGTGCCAGCAGTGGGCTTTACGAGCAGTACTTC.

This clone was detected once. The chain recombines TRBV27 with TRBJ2-1; TRBD1 or TRBD2 may be the D gene (7 bases each). Germline CDR1 reads MNHEY; CDR2 reads SMNVEV (reference sequence). V shed 4 bases and J shed 2 bases, with 15 bases lying between them. The CDR3 is 16 residues long. DNA of the CDR3: TGTGCCAGCAGTTCTTCAGGGGGGGGTACCTACAATGAGCAGTTCTTC. This codes for CASSSSGGGTYNEQFF.

This chain connects TRBV9 to TRBJ2-3, with D uncertain. The V and J ends lost 3 bases and 5 bases respectively, with 1 base between them. The CDR3 has 10 residues. The germline gives CDR1 SGDLS, CDR2 YYNGEE. The CDR3 coding sequence is TGTGCCAGCAGCGGAGATACGCAGTATTTT. Translated: CASSGDTQYF.

The CDR3 DNA reads TGTGCCAGCAGCTTAGCGGGCGCGGGGGAAAAACTGTTTTTT. This gives the protein CASSLAGAGEKLFF. The chain combines TRBV7-6 with TRBJ1-4; D unresolved. V shed 0 bases and J shed 8 bases, with 10 bases lying between them. This CDR3 is built from 14 residues. Germline loops: CDR1 SGHVS, CDR2 FNYEAQ.

This chain links TRBV7-3 with TRBJ2-7; the match to TRBD2 covers 9 bases. J gave up 5 bases and V 5 bases, and 10 bases lay outside the gene matches. This CDR3 is built from 15 residues. The V gene's germline CDR1 is SGHTA and CDR2 FQGTGA. The CDR3 sequence: CASSRSGSGLDEQYF. The CDR3 DNA follows: TGTGCCAGCAGCCGTAGCGGGAGTGGACTAGACGAGCAGTACTTC.